This T cell receptor (beta chain) was recovered during a study of cytomegalovirus exposure and HLA in healthy donors. It was healthy bone marrow donors who served as donors. In germline, CDR1 is SEHNR, CDR2 FQNEAQ (reference sequence). The length of the CDR3 is 16 residues. Trimming stripped 5 bases from V and 1 base from J, with 15 bases between. 13 Jbeta primers and 60 Vbeta primers were used for the PCR. Sequenced by immunoSEQ multiplex PCR; TCRdb stores in-frame clones only, minus some. The profile shows approximately 100,000 clones, roughly 83% of them singletons. The sample comprised PBMCs. V gene TRBV7-9 combines with J gene TRBJ1-5; D unresolved. This sequence was found in a female donor in good health and CMV-seropositive. This chain's CDR3 is CASSNRSERSNQPQHF. CDR3 nucleotides: TGTGCCAGCAGCAATCGGTCTGAGCGGAGCAATCAGCCCCAGCATTTT.